Below are 14 T cell receptor beta chains sequenced from a single sample in a study of blood T cell repertoires in COVID-19. Profiled with immunoSEQ multiplex PCR; TCRdb holds only in-frame clones, not every one. The table records about 140,000 clones, around 80% of them present only once. The sequenced material came from peripheral blood. These receptors all stem from a man in his fifties with acute or convalescent COVID-19.

This chain uses TRBV7-6 with TRBJ2-1, with 14 positions matching TRBD2. With V trimmed by 1 base and J by 7 bases, 3 bases remained unmatched. The CDR3 has 16 residues. Germline CDR1 is SGHVS and CDR2 is FNYEAQ. As DNA, the CDR3 is TGTGCCAGCAGCTTAGGGGGACTAGCGGGGGTGAATGAGCAGTTCTTC. It encodes CASSLGGLAGVNEQFF.

This chain links TRBV21-1 with TRBJ2-3; the DNA was not compared with TRBD2, the D call given in the table. TRBV21-1 is a recognized pseudogene. There are 15 residues in the CDR3. The CDR3 nucleotides are TGTGCCAGCAGCAGGGATACCCCTAGCGCAGATACGCAGTATTTT. It specifies CASSRDTPSADTQYF.

The gene calls are TRBV6-5 and TRBJ1-3, with 9 bases lining up with TRBD1. The CDR3 contains 14 residues. The germline CDR1 and CDR2 sequences are MNHEY and SVGAGI. Losses at the gene ends were 8 bases for V and 4 bases for J; bases not matched to a gene: 6. The CDR3 sequence: CASLTGGTGNTIYF. The CDR3, as DNA: TGTGCCAGCCTGACAGGGGGGACAGGAAACACCATATATTTT.

V gene TRBV5-1 combines with J gene TRBJ2-2; TRBD2 matches at 12 bases. Trimming took 4 bases from V and 0 from J; bases not matched to a gene: 10. This CDR3 region has 19 residues. Per the germline V gene, CDR1 is SGHRS and CDR2 is YFSETQ. CDR3 protein: CASSPGLAGRFANTGELFF. The CDR3 nucleotides are TGCGCCAGCAGCCCCGGACTAGCGGGGAGATTCGCGAACACCGGGGAGCTGTTTTTT.

The rearrangement uses TRBV27 and TRBJ1-6; D is possibly TRBD1 (6 bases). Per germline, CDR1 MNHEY and CDR2 SMNVEV (reference sequence). Trimming pared 2 bases from V and 13 bases from J, leaving 21 bases between. The CDR3 is made up of 16 amino acids. The CDR3 DNA is TGTGCCAGCAGTTTAGGGGGCTTGGGAAACCGGGTGCCCCTCCACTTT. It specifies CASSLGGLGNRVPLHF.

This clone was observed a handful of times. The chain combines TRBV20-1 with TRBJ1-6, with no clear D. Trimming removed 4 bases from V and 14 bases from J, with 12 bases in between. The germline V gene encodes CDR1 DFQATT and CDR2 SNEGSKA (reference sequence). This CDR3 is built from 11 residues. For the CDR3, the DNA is TGCAGTGCTACGGGCGGGGATGCCCTCCACTTT. The encoded protein is CSATGGDALHF.

This chain links TRBV5-3 with TRBJ1-2; 9 nucleotides match TRBD1. TRBV5-3 is classed as an ORF, of uncertain function. The CDR3 has 18 residues. Trimming cost V 4 bases and J 3 bases; bases outside gene matches: 16. This chain's CDR3 is CARSLKGRDRAVDYGYTF. CDR3 in DNA: TGTGCCAGAAGCCTAAAGGGGAGGGACAGGGCGGTTGACTATGGCTACACCTTC.

This clone was counted once. The rearrangement uses TRBV18 and TRBJ2-7; D unclear. From germline, CDR1 is KGHSH and CDR2 LQKENI. This CDR3 spans 14 amino acids. Trimming took 0 bases from V and 4 from J, leaving 10 bases between them. CDR3 sequence reads: CASSPPGQSYEQYF. The CDR3 DNA is TGTGCCAGCTCACCACCTGGTCAGTCGTACGAGCAGTACTTC.

The rearrangement links TRBV5-4 to TRBJ1-2; D call uncertain. The CDR3 runs 15 residues. Looked up from germline, CDR1 is SGHNT and CDR2 is YYREEE (reference sequence). The V gene lost 0 bases and the J gene lost 5 bases, with 14 bases spanning the gap. CDR3 coding DNA: TGTGCCAGCAGCTTGGATCTAGGCTCGGGGTATGGCTACACCTTC. Translating it yields CASSLDLGSGYGYTF.

The chain uses TRBV15 and TRBJ1-2; D uncertain. The germline V and J ends were trimmed by 0 bases and 4 bases, with 12 bases remaining between them. Germline lookup yields CDR1 LNHNV and CDR2 YYDKDF (reference sequence). The CDR3 is made up of 15 amino acids. The CDR3 loop reads CATSRDTGESYGYTF. CDR3 nucleotides: TGTGCCACCAGCAGAGATACCGGGGAAAGCTATGGCTACACCTTC.

The chain couples TRBV4-1 to TRBJ2-3; D is unclear. This CDR3 spans 13 amino acids. V lost 5 bases to trimming and J lost 2 bases, with 8 bases between them. CDR1 MGHRA and CDR2 YSYEKL come from the germline V gene. CDR3 DNA sequence: TGCGCCAGCAGCTACGAGGACACAGATACGCAGTATTTT. Translation gives CASSYEDTDTQYF.

The genes are TRBV7-3 and TRBJ2-1; 7 bases align to TRBD1. The CDR3 extends over 15 amino acids. V gave up 3 bases and J gave up 2 bases; unmatched junction bases: 4. CDR1 is SGHTA, CDR2 FQGTGA, per germline. The chain's CDR3 is CASSFAGTAYNEQFF. The CDR3 nucleotides read TGTGCCAGCAGCTTCGCTGGGACAGCCTACAATGAGCAGTTCTTC.

V is TRBV24-1 and J is TRBJ2-2; no clear D. V was clipped by 1 base and J by 5 bases, with 10 bases between them. This CDR3 region has 15 residues. CDR1 is KGHDR, CDR2 SFDVKD, per germline. CDR3 nucleotides: TGTGCCACCAGTGATTTAGGAACCGGGACCGGGGAGCTGTTTTTT. Protein sequence: CATSDLGTGTGELFF.

The DNA of the CDR3 is TGTGCCAGCAGCTCCACTAGCGGGGAAGGCATTCAGTACTTC. Protein sequence: CASSSTSGEGIQYF. V is TRBV5-6 and J is TRBJ2-4; 10 bases are a match to TRBD2. The V and J ends lost 3 bases and 9 bases, in that order; junction bases with no gene match: 6. Germline V gene sequence: CDR1 SGHDT, CDR2 YYEEEE. The CDR3 consists of 14 residues.